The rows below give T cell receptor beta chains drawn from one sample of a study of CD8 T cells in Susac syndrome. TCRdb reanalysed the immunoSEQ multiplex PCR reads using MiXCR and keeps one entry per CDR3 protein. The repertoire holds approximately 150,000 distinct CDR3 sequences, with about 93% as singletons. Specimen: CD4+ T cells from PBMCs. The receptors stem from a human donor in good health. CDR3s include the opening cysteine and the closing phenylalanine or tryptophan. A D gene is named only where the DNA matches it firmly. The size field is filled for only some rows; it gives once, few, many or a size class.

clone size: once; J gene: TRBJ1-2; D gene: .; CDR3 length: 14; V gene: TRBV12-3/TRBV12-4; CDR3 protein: CASSPEGDNYGYTF; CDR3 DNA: TGTGCCAGCAGTCCTGAGGGGGACAACTATGGCTACACCTTC
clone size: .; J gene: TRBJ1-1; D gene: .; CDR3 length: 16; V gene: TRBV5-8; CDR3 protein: CASSAGLDRRNTEAFF; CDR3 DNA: TGTGCCAGCAGCGCCGGCCTCGACAGACGAAACACTGAAGCTTTCTTT
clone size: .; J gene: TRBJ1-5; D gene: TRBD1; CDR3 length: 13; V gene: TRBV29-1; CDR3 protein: CSALTGGNQPQHF; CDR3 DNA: TGCAGCGCCCTGACAGGGGGGAATCAGCCCCAGCATTTT
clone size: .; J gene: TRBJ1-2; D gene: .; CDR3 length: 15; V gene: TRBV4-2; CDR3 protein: CASSQGLGGPDGYTF; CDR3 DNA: TGTGCCAGCAGCCAAGGCCTCGGGGGCCCTGATGGCTACACCTTC
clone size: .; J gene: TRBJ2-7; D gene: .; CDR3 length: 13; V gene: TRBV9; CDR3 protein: CASSVDLTGEQYF; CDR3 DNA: TGTGCCAGCAGCGTAGATCTCACGGGGGAGCAGTACTTC
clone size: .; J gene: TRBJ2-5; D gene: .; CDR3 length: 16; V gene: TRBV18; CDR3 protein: CASSPHPGLGQETQYF; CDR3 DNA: TGTGCCAGCTCACCACATCCGGGGCTGGGGCAAGAGACCCAGTACTTC
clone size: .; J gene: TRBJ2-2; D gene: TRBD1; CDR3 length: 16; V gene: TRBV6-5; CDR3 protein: CASSYSGQGNTGELFF; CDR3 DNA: TGTGCCAGCAGTTACTCAGGACAGGGGAACACCGGGGAGCTGTTTTTT
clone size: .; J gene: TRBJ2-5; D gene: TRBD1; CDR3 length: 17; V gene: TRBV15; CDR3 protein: CATSRDAWDRGYETQYF; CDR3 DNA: TGTGCCACCAGCAGAGACGCTTGGGACAGGGGGTATGAGACCCAGTACTTC
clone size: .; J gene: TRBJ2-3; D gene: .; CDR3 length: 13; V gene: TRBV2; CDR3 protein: CASSDRGPDTQYF; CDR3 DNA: TGTGCCAGCAGTGACAGGGGCCCAGATACGCAGTATTTT
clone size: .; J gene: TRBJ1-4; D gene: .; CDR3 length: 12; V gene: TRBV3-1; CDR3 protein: CASSQGVGKLFF; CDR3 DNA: TGTGCCAGCAGCCAAGGCGTTGGAAAACTGTTTTTT
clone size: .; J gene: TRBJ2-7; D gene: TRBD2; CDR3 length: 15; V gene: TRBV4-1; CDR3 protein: CASSQSGGASYEQYF; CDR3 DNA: TGCGCCAGCAGCCAGAGCGGGGGGGCATCCTACGAGCAGTACTTC
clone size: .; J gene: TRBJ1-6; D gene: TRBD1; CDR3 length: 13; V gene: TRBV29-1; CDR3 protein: CSVTGQDGSPLHF; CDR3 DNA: TGCAGCGTAACGGGACAGGATGGTTCACCCCTCCACTTT
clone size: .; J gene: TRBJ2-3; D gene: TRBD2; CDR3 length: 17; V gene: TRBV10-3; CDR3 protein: CAISEPSGGLSTDTQYF; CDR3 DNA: TGTGCCATCAGTGAGCCAAGCGGGGGGCTCAGCACAGATACGCAGTATTTT
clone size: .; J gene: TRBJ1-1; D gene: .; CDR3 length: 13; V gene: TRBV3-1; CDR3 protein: CASSQVARTEAFF; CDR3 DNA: TGTGCCAGCAGCCAAGTCGCGAGGACTGAAGCTTTCTTT
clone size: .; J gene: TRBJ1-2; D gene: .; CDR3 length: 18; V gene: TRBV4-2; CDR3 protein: CASSLTTGGLLDNYGYTF; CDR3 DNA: TGTGCCAGCAGCCTTACAACCGGAGGGCTACTTGATAACTATGGCTACACCTTC
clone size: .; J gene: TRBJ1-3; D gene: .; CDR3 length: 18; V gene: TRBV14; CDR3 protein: CASSQGSRQTFSGNTIYF; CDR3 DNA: TGTGCCAGCAGCCAAGGTTCGAGACAGACCTTCTCTGGAAACACCATATATTTT
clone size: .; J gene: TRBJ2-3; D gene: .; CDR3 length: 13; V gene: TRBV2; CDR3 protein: CASRKREVDTQYF; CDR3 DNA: TGTGCCAGCAGAAAGAGGGAAGTAGATACGCAGTATTTT
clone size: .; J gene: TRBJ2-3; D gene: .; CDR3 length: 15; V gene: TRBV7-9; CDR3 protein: CASSPPGLSTDTQYF; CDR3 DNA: TGTGCCAGCAGCCCACCGGGACTTAGCACAGATACGCAGTATTTT
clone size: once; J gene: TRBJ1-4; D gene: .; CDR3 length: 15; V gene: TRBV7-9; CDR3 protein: CASSLSSRESEKLFF; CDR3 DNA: TGTGCCAGCAGCTTATCCTCCAGGGAGAGCGAAAAACTGTTTTTT
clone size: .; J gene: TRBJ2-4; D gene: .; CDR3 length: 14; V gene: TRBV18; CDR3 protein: CASSEGVAKNIQYF; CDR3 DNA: TGTGCCAGCTCCGAGGGGGTAGCCAAAAACATTCAGTACTTC
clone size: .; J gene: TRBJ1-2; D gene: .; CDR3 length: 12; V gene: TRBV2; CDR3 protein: CASSGTAYGYTF; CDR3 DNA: TGTGCCAGCAGTGGGACAGCTTATGGCTACACCTTC
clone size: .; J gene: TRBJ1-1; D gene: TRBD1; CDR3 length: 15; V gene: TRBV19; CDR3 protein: CASSPTGATNTEAFF; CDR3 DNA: TGTGCCAGTAGCCCGACAGGGGCAACGAACACTGAAGCTTTCTTT
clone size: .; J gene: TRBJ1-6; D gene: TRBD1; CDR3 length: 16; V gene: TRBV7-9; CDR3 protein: CASSLGTGTGGSPLHF; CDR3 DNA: TGTGCCAGCAGCTTAGGAACGGGGACAGGTGGTTCACCCCTCCACTTT
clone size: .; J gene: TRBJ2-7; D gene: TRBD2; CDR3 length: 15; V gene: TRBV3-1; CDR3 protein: CASSQDISGGREQYF; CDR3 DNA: TGTGCCAGCAGCCAAGATATCAGCGGGGGGCGAGAGCAGTACTTC
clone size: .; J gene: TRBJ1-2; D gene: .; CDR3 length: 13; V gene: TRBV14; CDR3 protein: CASSQVATRGYTF; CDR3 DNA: TGTGCCAGCAGCCAAGTTGCGACAAGAGGCTACACCTTC
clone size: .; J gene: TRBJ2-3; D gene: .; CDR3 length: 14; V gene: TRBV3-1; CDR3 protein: CASSQEGFTDTQYF; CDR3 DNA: TGTGCCAGCAGCCAAGAGGGCTTCACAGATACGCAGTATTTT
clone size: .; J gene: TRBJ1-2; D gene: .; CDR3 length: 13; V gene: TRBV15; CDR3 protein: CATSKDMSYGYTF; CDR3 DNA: TGTGCCACCAGCAAAGACATGTCCTATGGCTACACCTTC
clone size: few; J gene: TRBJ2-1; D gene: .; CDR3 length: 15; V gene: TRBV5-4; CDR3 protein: CASSFSGSSYNEQFF; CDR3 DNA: TGTGCCAGCAGCTTTTCAGGGAGCTCCTACAATGAGCAGTTCTTC
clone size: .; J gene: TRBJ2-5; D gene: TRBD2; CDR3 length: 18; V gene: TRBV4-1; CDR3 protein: CASSQTPYRRGGQETQYF; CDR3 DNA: TGCGCCAGCAGCCAAACCCCTTATAGGCGGGGGGGCCAGGAGACCCAGTACTTC
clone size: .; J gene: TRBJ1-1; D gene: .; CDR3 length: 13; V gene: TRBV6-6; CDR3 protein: CASSRDISPEAFF; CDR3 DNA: TGTGCCAGCAGCCGGGACATTTCCCCTGAAGCTTTCTTT
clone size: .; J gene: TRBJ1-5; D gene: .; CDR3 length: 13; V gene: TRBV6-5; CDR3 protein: CASSYGSNQPQHF; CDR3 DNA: TGTGCCAGCAGTTATGGGAGCAATCAGCCCCAGCATTTT
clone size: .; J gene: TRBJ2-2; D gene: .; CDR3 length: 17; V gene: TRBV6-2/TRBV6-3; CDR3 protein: CASSYGVTPQAAGELFF; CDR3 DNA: TGTGCCAGCAGTTATGGTGTGACCCCCCAAGCGGCCGGGGAGCTGTTTTTT
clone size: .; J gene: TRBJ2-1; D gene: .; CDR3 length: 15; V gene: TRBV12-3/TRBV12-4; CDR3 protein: CASNFGGGGLNEQFF; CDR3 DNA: TGTGCCAGCAACTTCGGTGGGGGGGGGCTTAATGAGCAGTTCTTC
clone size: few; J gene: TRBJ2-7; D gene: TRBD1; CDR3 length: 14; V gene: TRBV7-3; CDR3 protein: CASSPGQGAYEQYF; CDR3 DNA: TGTGCCAGCAGCCCGGGACAGGGGGCCTACGAGCAGTACTTC
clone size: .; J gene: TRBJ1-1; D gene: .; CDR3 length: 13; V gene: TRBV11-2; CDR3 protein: CASSLVQMDEAFF; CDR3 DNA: TGTGCCAGCAGCTTAGTACAGATGGATGAAGCTTTCTTT
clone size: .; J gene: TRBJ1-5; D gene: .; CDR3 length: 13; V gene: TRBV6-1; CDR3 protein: CASSLGNNQPQHF; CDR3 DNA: TGTGCCAGCAGTTTGGGGAACAATCAGCCCCAGCATTTT
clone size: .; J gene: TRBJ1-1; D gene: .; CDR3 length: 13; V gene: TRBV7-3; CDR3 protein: CASSPKAGAEAFF; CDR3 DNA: TGTGCCAGCAGCCCTAAGGCTGGCGCTGAAGCTTTCTTT
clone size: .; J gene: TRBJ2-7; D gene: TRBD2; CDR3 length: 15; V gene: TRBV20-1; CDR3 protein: CSAPRLAGGIYEQYF; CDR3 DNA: TGCAGTGCGCCGAGACTAGCGGGGGGGATATACGAGCAGTACTTC
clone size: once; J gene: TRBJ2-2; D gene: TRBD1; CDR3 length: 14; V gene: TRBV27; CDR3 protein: CASSTGTATGELFF; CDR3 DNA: TGTGCCAGCAGCACCGGGACAGCAACCGGGGAGCTGTTTTTT
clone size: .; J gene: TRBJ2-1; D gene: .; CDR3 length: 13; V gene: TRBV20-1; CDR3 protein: CSANQGPYNEQFF; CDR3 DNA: TGCAGTGCAAATCAGGGTCCCTACAATGAGCAGTTCTTC